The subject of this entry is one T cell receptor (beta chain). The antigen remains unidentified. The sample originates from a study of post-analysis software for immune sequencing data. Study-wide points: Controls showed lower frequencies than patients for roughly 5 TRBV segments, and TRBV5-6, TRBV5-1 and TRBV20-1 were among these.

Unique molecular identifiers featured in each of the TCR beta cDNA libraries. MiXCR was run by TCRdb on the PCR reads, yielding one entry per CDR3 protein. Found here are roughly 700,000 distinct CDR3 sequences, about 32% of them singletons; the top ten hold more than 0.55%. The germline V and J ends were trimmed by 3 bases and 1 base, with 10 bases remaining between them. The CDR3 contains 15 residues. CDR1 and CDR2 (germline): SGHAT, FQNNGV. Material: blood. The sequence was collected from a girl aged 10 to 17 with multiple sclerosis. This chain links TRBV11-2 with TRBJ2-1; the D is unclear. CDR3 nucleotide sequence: TGTGCCAGCAGCTTTGTTCGGCCATCCTACAATGAGCAGTTCTTC. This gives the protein CASSFVRPSYNEQFF.